This T cell receptor (beta chain) was observed in a study of naive and memory T cell subsets (dated by TCRdb to 2016 to 2017). Some background on the complete study: The study applied an open-source, UMI-based TCR alpha and beta sequencing pipeline to sorted naive and memory peripheral blood T cell subsets. RNA was DNase-treated and reverse transcribed with TCR constant-region primers, mostly using SuperScript III. Complete agreement was observed between the functional CMV T cell responses and the IgG serology results.

V loses 2 bases of germline sequence and J loses 8 bases, and the interval between the two ends is 15 bases. Its CDR3 holds 14 amino acids, cysteine through phenylalanine. This entry keeps only the CDR3 DNA: 42 bases, framed from base 1. CDR1 and CDR2, looked up from the germline V gene, are SGHTA and FQGNSA. Results and caveats for the whole study, not just this receptor: A clonotype was defined as a single alpha or beta chain sequence rather than as a paired alpha/beta receptor. No ground truth was available to validate the repertoire findings for the naive and memory subsets. RNA-based TCR counts may be influenced by expression changes linked to T cell activation and differentiation. Naive repertoires, especially CD8, contained a few larger clonotypes, possibly memory cells re-expressing CD45RA. In both CD4 and CD8 cells, a rise in Gini index and a fall in Shannon and inverse Simpson diversity were observed from naive through CM, EM and EMRA. TCR abundance followed a power law with an exponent that was different for naive and memory subsets but consistent across the three individuals. Once error correction was done, more than 95% of naive TCR sequences showed up just once, which made the naive abundance distributions much steeper than those of the memory subsets.

This clonotype was picked up a small number of times. Its antigen is still unknown. No clone much larger than this one lies a single base away; base qualities are absent. From the second PCR step onward, the TCR alpha chain libraries and the TCR beta chain libraries were amplified separately. CMV status of each donor was established by measuring IFNgamma production from CD4+ T cells after fresh PBMCs were stimulated overnight with CMV viral lysate. Using Miltenyi beads, CD4 T cells were first positively selected, and CD8 T cells were then positively selected from the CD4-negative fraction. Cells were stained for CD3, CD4, CD8, CD45RA, CD27 and a live/dead dye and were sorted on a BD Aria II into four subsets based on CD45RA and CD27. A few healthy volunteers provided blood, and the blood of each volunteer was split into CD4 and CD8 T cells and then into four differentiation subsets. Around 0.11 L of peripheral blood was collected from each donor, and PBMC were isolated from the blood using Ficoll-Paque PLUS density-gradient centrifugation. After sorting, cells were lysed in RLT buffer, RNA was extracted using a Qiagen RNeasy kit, and the extracted RNA was stored at -80 degrees C.

The method was UMI-ligation and nested PCR. An equimolar mix of two oligonucleotides covering both TRBC1 and TRBC2 was used as the beta constant-region primer. T4 RNA ligase 1 ligated a single-stranded oligonucleotide carrying the SP2 primer and a 12-nucleotide UMI to the cDNA 3' end. Four rounds of PCR were used to amplify ligated cDNA, with nested alpha and beta constant-region primers being used together with the SP2 primer. The ligation reaction was incubated at 16°C for roughly 18-24 hours. PCR2 was usually performed as a SYBR Green qPCR and halted at a preset threshold so that over-amplification would not occur. Apart from the first purification, every purification step used Agencourt AMPure XP magnetic beads. Libraries were quantified by Qubit and checked on a TapeStation, with a main peak expected near 650 bp. Pooled libraries were sequenced on an Illumina MiSeq with v2 2x251 paired-end kits, typically giving about 0.9-2.1 million reads per sample. Each sample was pooled at 4 to 5 nM, and roughly 5-7.5% PhiX was included to help cluster recognition. In the original analysis: V and J genes were assigned to Demultiplexor-processed FASTQ reads by Decombinator through tag matching, with a single base-pair mismatch being allowed. UMIs were used by Collapsinator to correct both sequencing errors and frequency errors arising from PCR heterogeneity. TCRs were translated and CDR3s were extracted from the conserved cysteine to the FGXG phenylalanine by CDR3Translator, with non-productive sequences being flagged. Repertoires were subsampled to equal numbers of UMI-defined TCRs before Gini, Shannon entropy and inverse Simpson indices were calculated. Power-law fits to clonotype abundance distributions were performed by maximum likelihood within the linear range. When run on a single naive CD8 sample, MIGEC and the pipeline yielded similar UMI counts, similar unique TCR numbers and similar clonal distributions. One analysis removed from the naive repertoire any naive TCRs that were also found in any memory subset from the same donor. A set of several thousand CMV-associated CDR3 sequences, compiled from VDJdb and a published dataset, was used to search the repertoires. TCRdb applied fastp at Q25 and MiXCR to the public reads, then kept only in-frame beta chains. Rows matching on CDR3 protein sequence are summarized as one entry with the most common DNA and genes. The V and J calls, along with clone size, are taken from TCRdb and not from the paper's own processing. For this sample there are under 150,000 distinct CDR3 sequences; over 15% appear just once. The top ten clonotypes cover just over 0.14% of the sample.

The sequenced sample was naive CD4+ T cells from blood. What the cell subset or site label conveys for this sample: naive T cells, CD45RA high CD27+. The sequence was collected from a human donor in good health. The sequence is built from TRBV7-2 and TRBJ2-5, with the D gene uncertain. CDR3 sequence: CASSLRSIQDTQYF. The DNA sequence is TGTGCCAGCAGCTTACGGAGCATCCAGGACACCCAGTACTTC.